This T cell receptor beta chain is from a study of response to subunit inactivated influenza vaccine. Germline V gene sequence: CDR1 SEHNR, CDR2 FQNEAQ (reference sequence). V was pared by 5 bases and J by 7 bases, with 7 bases of the junction left unmatched. CDR3 size: 13 residues. TCRdb used MiXCR to reprocess the RT-PCR reads, holding one entry per CDR3 protein. This table has some 570,000 distinct CDR3 sequences, about 11% appearing once. The data were also submitted as part of a second study, on T cells expressing NK-cell markers. That work contributes: cDNA encoding TCR beta was synthesized via 5'RACE template switching incorporating UMIs.

The sample consisted of PBMCs from blood, taken on the day of vaccination. This receptor was identified in a man aged 50 to 59 who received an inactivated influenza vaccine. The chain employs TRBV7-9 and TRBJ1-1; 7 positions match TRBD1. CDR3 loop: CASSLIQGNEAFF. The CDR3 DNA follows: TGTGCCAGCAGCCTCATACAGGGGAATGAAGCTTTCTTT.